This is a list of T cell receptor beta chains from one sample in a study of blood T cell repertoires in COVID-19. The protocol was immunoSEQ multiplex PCR, while the TCRdb copy is restricted to in-frame clones and leaves out a portion. This table has hundreds of thousands of clones, about 86% appearing once. Sequenced: peripheral blood. These receptors all stem from a woman at least 80 years old with acute or convalescent COVID-19. CDR3s include the opening cysteine and the closing phenylalanine or tryptophan. The order of the fields is clone size, J gene, V gene, D gene, CDR3 protein, CDR3 DNA. A D gene is named only where the DNA matches it firmly. Rows may omit the clone size; those that give it use once, few, many or a size class.

few | TRBJ1-1 | TRBV2 | TRBD1 | CASSERQGAGDTEAFF | TGTGCCAGCAGTGAAAGACAGGGGGCGGGGGACACTGAAGCTTTCTTT
NA | TRBJ2-7 | TRBV24-1 | TRBD1 | CATSDSGRGNSYEQYF | TGTGCCACCAGTGATTCGGGCAGGGGGAACTCCTACGAGCAGTACTTC
NA | TRBJ1-2 | TRBV5-1 | NA | CASSSNANYGYTF | TGCGCCAGCAGCTCTAATGCTAACTATGGCTACACCTTC
NA | TRBJ1-4 | TRBV5-4 | NA | CALGGRNNEKLFF | TGTGCCCTCGGCGGCAGAAACAATGAAAAACTGTTTTTT
NA | TRBJ1-6 | TRBV6-5 | NA | CASRSTGTPLHF | TGTGCCAGCAGAAGCACCGGGACACCCCTCCACTTT
few | TRBJ2-3 | TRBV28 | TRBD2 | CASRRRSGGITDTQYF | TGTGCCAGCAGAAGAAGGAGCGGGGGGATTACAGATACGCAGTATTTT
NA | TRBJ1-4 | TRBV7-6 | NA | CASSLAHGATNEKLFF | TGTGCCAGCAGCTTAGCGCACGGTGCAACTAATGAAAAACTGTTTTTT
few | TRBJ2-3 | TRBV5-1 | TRBD1 | CASSRDSGADTQYF | TGCGCCAGCAGCCGGGACAGCGGCGCAGATACGCAGTATTTT
NA | TRBJ1-3 | TRBV28 | NA | CASSEGPSGNTIYF | TGTGCCAGCAGCGAGGGCCCCTCTGGAAACACCATATATTTT
NA | TRBJ1-5 | TRBV6-1 | NA | CASSEQGQPQHF | TGTGCCAGCAGTGAACAGGGTCAGCCCCAGCATTTT
NA | TRBJ2-5 | TRBV6-5 | TRBD1 | CASSVRGQWETQYF | TGTGCCAGCAGCGTCAGGGGGCAGTGGGAGACCCAGTACTTC
NA | TRBJ2-6 | TRBV5-1 | TRBD1 | CASSSGTEFSGANVLTF | TGCGCCAGCAGTTCGGGGACAGAATTCTCTGGGGCCAACGTCCTGACTTTC
NA | TRBJ2-5 | TRBV12-2 | NA | CASPIGLAGGNPREAQYF | TGTGCAAGTCCTATCGGGCTAGCGGGGGGGAACCCAAGAGAGGCCCAGTACTTC
NA | TRBJ1-6 | TRBV11-2 | TRBD1 | CASSLVGAGGNSPLHF | TGTGCCAGCAGCTTAGTGGGCGCAGGGGGTAATTCACCCCTCCACTTT
NA | TRBJ2-4 | TRBV2 | NA | CASSESGRGTKNIQYF | TGTGCCAGCAGTGAGTCGGGGAGAGGGACCAAAAACATTCAGTACTTC
NA | TRBJ2-3 | TRBV2 | TRBD2 | CASTPGLSTDTQYF | TGTGCCAGCACCCCGGGACTAAGCACAGATACGCAGTATTTT
few | TRBJ1-1 | TRBV6-5 | TRBD1 | CASSDPGTGVKAFF | TGTGCCAGCAGCGATCCCGGGACAGGAGTAAAAGCTTTCTTT
NA | TRBJ2-1 | TRBV11-1 | TRBD1 | CASSKGEKGGLFF | TGTGCCAGCAGCAAAGGGGAGAAAGGGGGCTTGTTCTTC
NA | TRBJ1-1 | TRBV11-1 | NA | CASSLDGQPTTEAFF | TGTGCCAGCAGCTTAGACGGACAACCGACCACTGAAGCTTTCTTT
few | TRBJ1-3 | TRBV15 | NA | CATSEDGSGNTIYF | TGTGCCACCAGCGAGGATGGATCTGGAAACACCATATATTTT
NA | TRBJ2-7 | TRBV6-5 | NA | CASSYQGHSYEQYF | TGTGCCAGCAGTTATCAGGGCCACTCCTACGAGCAGTACTTC
NA | TRBJ1-5 | TRBV30 | NA | CAWGPGGNQPQHF | TGTGCCTGGGGACCCGGGGGCAATCAGCCCCAGCATTTT
NA | TRBJ2-2 | TRBV4-1 | TRBD2 | CASSQALRTSGGPTGELFF | TGCGCCAGCAGCCAAGCTCTCCGGACTAGCGGGGGCCCAACCGGGGAGCTGTTTTTT